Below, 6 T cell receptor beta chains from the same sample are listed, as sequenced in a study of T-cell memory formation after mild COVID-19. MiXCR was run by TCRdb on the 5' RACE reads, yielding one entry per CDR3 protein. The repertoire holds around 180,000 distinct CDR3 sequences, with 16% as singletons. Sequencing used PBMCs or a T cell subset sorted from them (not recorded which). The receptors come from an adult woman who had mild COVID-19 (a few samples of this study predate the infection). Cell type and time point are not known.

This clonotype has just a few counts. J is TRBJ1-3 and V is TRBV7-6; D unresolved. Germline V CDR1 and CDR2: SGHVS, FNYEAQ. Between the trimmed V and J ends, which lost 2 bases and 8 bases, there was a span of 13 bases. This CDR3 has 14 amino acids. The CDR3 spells CASSLQPPGDTIYF. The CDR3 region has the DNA TGTGCCAGCAGCTTACAACCGCCCGGGGACACCATATATTTT. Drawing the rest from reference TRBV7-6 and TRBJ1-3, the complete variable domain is GAGVSQSPRYKVTKRGQDVALRCDPISGHVSLYWYRQALGQGPEFLTYFNYEAQQDKSGLPNDRFSAERPEGSISTLTIQRTEQRDSAMYRCASSLQPPGDTIYFGEGSWLTVV.

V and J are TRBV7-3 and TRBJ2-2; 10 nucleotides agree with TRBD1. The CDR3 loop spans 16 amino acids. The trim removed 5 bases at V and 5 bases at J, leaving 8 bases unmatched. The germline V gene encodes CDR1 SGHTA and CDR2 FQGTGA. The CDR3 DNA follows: TGTGCCAGCAGCGGCCCGGGACAGGGGATAACCGGGGAGCTGTTTTTT. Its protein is CASSGPGQGITGELFF.

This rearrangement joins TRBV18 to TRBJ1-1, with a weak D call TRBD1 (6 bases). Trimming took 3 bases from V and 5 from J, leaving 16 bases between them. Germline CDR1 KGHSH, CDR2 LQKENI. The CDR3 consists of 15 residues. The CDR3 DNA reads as TGTGCCAGCTCACCCCTGGGGGCGCGTTTTACTGAAGCTTTCTTT. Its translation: CASSPLGARFTEAFF.

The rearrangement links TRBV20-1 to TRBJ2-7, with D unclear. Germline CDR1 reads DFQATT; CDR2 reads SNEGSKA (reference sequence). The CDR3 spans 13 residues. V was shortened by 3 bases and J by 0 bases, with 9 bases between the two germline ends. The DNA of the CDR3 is TGCAGTGCTAGCGGGCGGCGCTCCTACGAGCAGTACTTC. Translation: CSASGRRSYEQYF.

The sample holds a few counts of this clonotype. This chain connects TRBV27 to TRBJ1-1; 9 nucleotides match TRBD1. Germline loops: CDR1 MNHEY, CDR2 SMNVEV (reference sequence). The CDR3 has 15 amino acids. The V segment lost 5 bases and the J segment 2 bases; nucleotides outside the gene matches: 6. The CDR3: CASSPLGQGNTEAFF. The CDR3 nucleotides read TGTGCCAGCAGTCCGCTGGGACAGGGAAACACTGAAGCTTTCTTT.

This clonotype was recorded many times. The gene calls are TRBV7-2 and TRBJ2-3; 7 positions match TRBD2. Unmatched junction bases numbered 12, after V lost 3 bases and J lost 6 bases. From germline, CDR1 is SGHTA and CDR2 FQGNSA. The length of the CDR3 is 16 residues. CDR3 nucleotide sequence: TGTGCCAGCAGCTTGACACTCAGCGGGGCCCGGGATACGCAGTATTTT. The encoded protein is CASSLTLSGARDTQYF.